These T cell receptor beta chains were read from a single sample in a study of CD8+CD57+ T cells in acquired aplastic anemia. TCRdb analysed the reads with MiXCR anew, one entry per CDR3 protein. The sample holds about 200,000 distinct CDR3 sequences, 50% to 70% seen once. Sequencing was performed on sorted CD4+, CD8+, or CD8+CD57+ T cells (not recorded which) from PBMCs. These receptor sequences come from a human donor with aplastic anemia. The CDR3 runs from the conserved cysteine through the conserved F or W. Fields, in order: D gene, clone size, V gene, J gene, CDR3 DNA, CDR3 protein. The D gene is left open where the match is weak. Clone size appears in some rows only: once, few, many, or a class for an expanded clone.

NA	NA	TRBV6-1	TRBJ1-5	TGTGCCAGCAGTCTAAGGACGAGTCAGCCCCAGCATTTT	CASSLRTSQPQHF
NA	few	TRBV15	TRBJ2-7	TGTGCCACCAGCTCTCCCCGGAGGGACAGATTTCCCAACGAGCAGTACTTC	CATSSPRRDRFPNEQYF
TRBD1	many	TRBV4-1	TRBJ1-6	TGCGCCAGCAGCCTCGGGACAGGGAATTCACCCCTCCACTTT	CASSLGTGNSPLHF
TRBD1	NA	TRBV4-2	TRBJ2-5	TGTGCCAGCAGCCAAGATGCGAGGGGGCGCGGAGAGACCCAGTACTTC	CASSQDARGRGETQYF
NA	NA	TRBV9	TRBJ1-2	TGTGCCAGCAGCGACAGACAGACGAACTATGGCTACACCTTC	CASSDRQTNYGYTF
TRBD2	NA	TRBV10-3	TRBJ2-3	TGTGCCATCAGCCGACTAGCGGGGGCCCACACAGATACGCAGTATTTT	CAISRLAGAHTDTQYF
NA	NA	TRBV4-2	TRBJ2-5	TGTGCCAGCAGCCAAGATCTAAGAACAGAGACCCAGTACTTC	CASSQDLRTETQYF
NA	few	TRBV7-9	TRBJ2-7	TGTGCCAGCAGCTCCAGGGGACCAGCCTACGAGCAGTACTTC	CASSSRGPAYEQYF
NA	many	TRBV7-8	TRBJ2-5	TGTGCCAGCAGCTTAGGCCAAGAGACCCAGTACTTC	CASSLGQETQYF
NA	many	TRBV3-1	TRBJ2-1	TGTGCCACAGGGCCCATCTCCTACAATGAGCAGTTCTTC	CATGPISYNEQFF
TRBD2	NA	TRBV7-3	TRBJ2-3	TGTGCCAGCAGTCGCCGCAGCGGGGGTGGGGACACAGATACGCAGTATTTT	CASSRRSGGGDTDTQYF
TRBD1	NA	TRBV5-8	TRBJ2-7	TGCGCCAGCAGCCAGGGGGACTACGAGCAGTACTTC	CASSQGDYEQYF
TRBD1	NA	TRBV7-9	TRBJ1-1	TGTGCCAGCAGGAGGACAGACAGGGGTATCACTGAAGCTTTCTTT	CASRRTDRGITEAFF
TRBD2	few	TRBV7-9	TRBJ2-7	TGTGCCAGCAGCTTAGGACCTAGCGGCGTCAACGAGCAGTACTTC	CASSLGPSGVNEQYF